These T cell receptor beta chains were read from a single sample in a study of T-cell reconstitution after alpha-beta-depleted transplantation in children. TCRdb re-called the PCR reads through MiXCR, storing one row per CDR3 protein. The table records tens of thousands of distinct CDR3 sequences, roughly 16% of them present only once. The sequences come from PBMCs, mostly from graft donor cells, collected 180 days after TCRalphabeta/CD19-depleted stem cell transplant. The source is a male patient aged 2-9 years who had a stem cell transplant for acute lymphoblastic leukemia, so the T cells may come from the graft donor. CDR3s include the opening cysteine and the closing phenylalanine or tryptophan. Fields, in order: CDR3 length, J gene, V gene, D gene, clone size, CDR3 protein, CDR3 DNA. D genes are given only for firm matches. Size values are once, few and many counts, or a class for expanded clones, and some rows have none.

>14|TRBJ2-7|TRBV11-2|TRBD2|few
CASSLVWTSEEQYF
TGTGCCAGCAGCTTAGTCTGGACTAGCGAGGAGCAGTACTTC
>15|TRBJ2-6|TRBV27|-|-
CASSFGGAGANVLTF
TGTGCCAGCAGTTTTGGAGGGGCTGGGGCCAACGTCCTGACTTTC
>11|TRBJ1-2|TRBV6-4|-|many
CASSGGLGYTF
TGTGCCAGCAGTGGGGGTCTAGGCTACACCTTC
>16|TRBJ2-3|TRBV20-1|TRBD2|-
CSAVRGLAGDTDTQYF
TGCAGTGCAGTCCGAGGACTAGCGGGGGACACAGATACGCAGTATTTT
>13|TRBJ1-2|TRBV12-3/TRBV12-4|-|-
CASSADILRGYTF
TGTGCCAGCAGTGCGGACATCCTGAGAGGCTACACCTTC
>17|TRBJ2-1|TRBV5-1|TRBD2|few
CASSLALRGDSYNEQFF
TGCGCCAGCAGCTTGGCCCTCCGGGGGGACTCCTACAATGAGCAGTTCTTC
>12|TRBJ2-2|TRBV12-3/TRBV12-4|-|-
CASSFGAWELFF
TGTGCCAGCAGTTTCGGGGCGTGGGAGCTGTTTTTT
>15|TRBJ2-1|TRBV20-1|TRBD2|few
CSARDSSGGAGEQFF
TGCAGTGCTAGAGACTCTAGCGGGGGGGCCGGTGAGCAGTTCTTC
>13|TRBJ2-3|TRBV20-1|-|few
CSALRVGTDTQYF
TGCAGTGCCTTAAGGGTCGGCACAGATACGCAGTATTTT
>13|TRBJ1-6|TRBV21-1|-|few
CASGYRENSPLHF
TGTGCCAGCGGCTACAGGGAAAATTCACCCCTCCACTTT
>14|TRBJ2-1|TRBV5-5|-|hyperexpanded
CASSLEVGGNEQFF
TGTGCCAGCAGCTTGGAGGTAGGGGGGAATGAGCAGTTCTTC
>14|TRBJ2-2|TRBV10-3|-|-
CAVAGGGNTGELFF
TGTGCCGTGGCCGGTGGGGGGAACACCGGGGAGCTGTTTTTT
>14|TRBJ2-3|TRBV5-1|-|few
CASSLLQLTDTQYF
TGCGCCAGCAGCTTGCTCCAGCTCACAGATACGCAGTATTTT
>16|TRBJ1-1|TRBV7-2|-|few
CASSFLPRGKNTEAFF
TGTGCCAGCAGCTTTTTACCTAGGGGAAAGAACACTGAAGCTTTCTTT
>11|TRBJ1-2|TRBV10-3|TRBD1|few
CATTGGYGYTF
TGTGCCACTACAGGGGGCTATGGCTACACCTTC
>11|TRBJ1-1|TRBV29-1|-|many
CSVQGPEGAFF
TGCAGCGTTCAGGGACCCGAGGGAGCTTTCTTT
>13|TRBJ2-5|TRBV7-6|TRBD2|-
CALSSGGYRAQYF
TGTGCCCTGTCGAGCGGGGGGTACCGGGCCCAGTACTTC
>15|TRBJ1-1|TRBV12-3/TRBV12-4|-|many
CASSSEWALNTEAFF
TGTGCCAGCAGTTCCGAATGGGCACTGAACACTGAAGCTTTCTTT
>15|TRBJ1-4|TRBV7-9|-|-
CASSSGQPANEKLFF
TGTGCCAGCAGCTCGGGACAACCCGCGAATGAAAAACTGTTTTTT
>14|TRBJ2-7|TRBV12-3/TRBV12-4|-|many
CASSFGPSSYEQYF
TGTGCCAGCAGTTTCGGCCCGAGCTCCTACGAGCAGTACTTC
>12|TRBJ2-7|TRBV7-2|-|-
CASSSLDSEQYF
TGTGCCAGCAGCTCGTTGGACAGCGAGCAGTACTTC
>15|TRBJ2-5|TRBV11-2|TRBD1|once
CASSLSAGGSETQYF
TGTGCCAGCAGCTTGTCGGCAGGGGGATCGGAGACCCAGTACTTC
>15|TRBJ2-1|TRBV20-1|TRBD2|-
CSAQLGGAIYNEQFF
TGCAGTGCTCAACTCGGGGGGGCGATCTACAATGAGCAGTTCTTC
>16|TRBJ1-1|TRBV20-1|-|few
CSGEKGQGFWITEAFF
TGCAGTGGCGAAAAGGGGCAGGGTTTTTGGATCACTGAAGCTTTCTTT
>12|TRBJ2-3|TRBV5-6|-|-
CASSLNRDTQYF
TGTGCCAGCAGCTTGAACAGGGATACGCAGTATTTT
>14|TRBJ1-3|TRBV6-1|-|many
CASSTRDSGNTIYF
TGTGCCAGCAGTACCCGGGACTCTGGAAACACCATATATTTT
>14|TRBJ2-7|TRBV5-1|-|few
CASSPSLYIYEQYF
TGCGCCAGCAGCCCTTCACTCTACATCTACGAGCAGTACTTC
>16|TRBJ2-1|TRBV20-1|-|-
CSADPTGAFSYNEQFF
TGCAGTGCGGATCCAACGGGGGCATTCTCCTACAATGAGCAGTTCTTC
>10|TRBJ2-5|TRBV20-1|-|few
CSARRGTQYF
TGCAGTGCTAGGAGAGGGACCCAGTACTTC
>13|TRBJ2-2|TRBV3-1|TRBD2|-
CASRGGNTGELFF
TGTGCCAGCCGCGGGGGGAACACCGGGGAGCTGTTTTTT
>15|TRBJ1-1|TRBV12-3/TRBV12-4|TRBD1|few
CASSVRQGVFSEAFF
TGTGCCAGCAGCGTTAGACAGGGGGTTTTCTCTGAAGCTTTCTTT
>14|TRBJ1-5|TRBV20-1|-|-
CSAREITVAQPQHF
TGCAGTGCTAGAGAAATCACGGTTGCTCAGCCCCAGCATTTT
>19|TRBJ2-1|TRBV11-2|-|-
CASSLEDWVGAGSYNEQFF
TGTGCCAGCAGCTTAGAGGACTGGGTAGGCGCGGGCTCCTACAATGAGCAGTTCTTC
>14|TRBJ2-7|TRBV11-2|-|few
CASSLEDGFSEQYF
TGTGCCAGCAGCTTAGAGGACGGTTTTTCGGAGCAGTACTTC
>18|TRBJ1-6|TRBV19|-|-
CASSTDDRLSSYNSPLHF
TGTGCCAGTAGTACCGACGACAGGCTGAGCTCCTATAATTCACCCCTCCACTTT
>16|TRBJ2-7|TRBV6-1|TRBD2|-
CASRGLAGGSPYEQYF
TGTGCCAGCAGAGGACTAGCGGGGGGTAGTCCCTACGAGCAGTACTTC
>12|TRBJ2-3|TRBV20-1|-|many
CSASTSADTQYF
TGCAGTGCTTCTACTAGTGCTGATACGCAGTATTTT
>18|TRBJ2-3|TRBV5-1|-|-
CASSLAKASSDFPDTQYF
TGCGCCAGCAGCTTGGCCAAGGCTAGCTCTGATTTCCCAGATACGCAGTATTTT
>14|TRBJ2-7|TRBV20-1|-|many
CSASGDGSHDEQYF
TGCAGTGCTAGTGGGGACGGGAGTCACGACGAGCAGTACTTC
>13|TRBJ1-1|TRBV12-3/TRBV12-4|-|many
CASSTTLNTEAFF
TGTGCCAGCAGCACGACTTTGAACACTGAAGCTTTCTTT
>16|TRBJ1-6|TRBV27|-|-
CASSFWGSSYNSPLHF
TGTGCCAGCAGTTTTTGGGGGAGCTCCTATAATTCACCCCTCCACTTT
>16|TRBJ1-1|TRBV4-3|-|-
CASSPAGADLNTEAFF
TGCGCCAGCAGCCCCGCGGGGGCGGATTTGAACACTGAAGCTTTCTTT
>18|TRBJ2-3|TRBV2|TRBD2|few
CASCYGTSGGASTDTQYF
TGTGCCAGCTGTTATGGGACTAGCGGGGGGGCCTCCACAGATACGCAGTATTTT
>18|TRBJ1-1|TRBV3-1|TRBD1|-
CASSQDLQGAWRNTEAFF
TGTGCCAGCAGCCAAGATCTGCAGGGGGCGTGGCGGAACACTGAAGCTTTCTTT
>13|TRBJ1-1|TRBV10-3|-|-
CATSPQESPEAFF
TGTGCCACTTCCCCCCAAGAAAGCCCTGAAGCTTTCTTT
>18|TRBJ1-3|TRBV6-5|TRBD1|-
CASSQNRDRVRSGNTIYF
TGTGCCAGCAGCCAGAACCGGGACAGGGTTCGCTCTGGAAACACCATATATTTT